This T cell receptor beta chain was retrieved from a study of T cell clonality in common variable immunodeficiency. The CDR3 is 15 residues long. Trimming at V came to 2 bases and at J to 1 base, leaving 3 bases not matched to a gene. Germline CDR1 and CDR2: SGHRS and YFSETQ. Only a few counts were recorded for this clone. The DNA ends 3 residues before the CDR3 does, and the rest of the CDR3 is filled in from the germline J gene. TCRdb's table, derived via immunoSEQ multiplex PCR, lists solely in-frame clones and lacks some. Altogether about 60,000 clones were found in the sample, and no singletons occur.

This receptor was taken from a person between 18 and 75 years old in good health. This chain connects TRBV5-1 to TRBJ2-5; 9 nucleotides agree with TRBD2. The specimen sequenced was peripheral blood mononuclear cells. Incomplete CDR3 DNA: TGCGCCAGCAGCTTACTAGCGGGTCTCCAAGAGACC. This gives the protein CASSLLAGLQET. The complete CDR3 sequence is CASSLLAGLQETQYF.